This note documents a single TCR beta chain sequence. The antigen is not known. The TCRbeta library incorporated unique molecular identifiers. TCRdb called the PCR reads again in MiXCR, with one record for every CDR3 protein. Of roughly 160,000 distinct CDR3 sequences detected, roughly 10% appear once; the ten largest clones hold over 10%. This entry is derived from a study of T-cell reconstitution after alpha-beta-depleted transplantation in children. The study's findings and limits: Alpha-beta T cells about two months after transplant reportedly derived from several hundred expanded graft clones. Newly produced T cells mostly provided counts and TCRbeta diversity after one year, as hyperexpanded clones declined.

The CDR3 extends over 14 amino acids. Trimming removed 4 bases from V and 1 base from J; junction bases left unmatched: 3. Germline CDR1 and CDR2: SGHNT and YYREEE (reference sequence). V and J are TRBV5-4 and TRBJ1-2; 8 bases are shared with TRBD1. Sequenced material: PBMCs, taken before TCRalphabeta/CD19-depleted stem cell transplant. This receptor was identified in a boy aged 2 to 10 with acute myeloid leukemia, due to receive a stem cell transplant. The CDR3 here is CASSQGAGNYGYTF. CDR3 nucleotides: TGTGCCAGCAGCCAGGGGGCGGGTAACTATGGCTACACCTTC.